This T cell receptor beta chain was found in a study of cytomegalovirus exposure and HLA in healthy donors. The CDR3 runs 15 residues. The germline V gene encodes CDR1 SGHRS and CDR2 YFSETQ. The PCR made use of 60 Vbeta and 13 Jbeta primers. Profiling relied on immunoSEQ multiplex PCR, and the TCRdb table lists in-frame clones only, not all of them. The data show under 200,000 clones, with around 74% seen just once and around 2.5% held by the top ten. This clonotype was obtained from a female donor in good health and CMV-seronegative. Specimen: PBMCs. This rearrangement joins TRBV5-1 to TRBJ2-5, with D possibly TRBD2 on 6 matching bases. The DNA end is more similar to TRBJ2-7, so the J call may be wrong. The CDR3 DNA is TGCGCCAGCAGCCCAGGTACCGGGACTCACTACGAGCAGTACTTC. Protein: CASSPGTGTHYEQYF.